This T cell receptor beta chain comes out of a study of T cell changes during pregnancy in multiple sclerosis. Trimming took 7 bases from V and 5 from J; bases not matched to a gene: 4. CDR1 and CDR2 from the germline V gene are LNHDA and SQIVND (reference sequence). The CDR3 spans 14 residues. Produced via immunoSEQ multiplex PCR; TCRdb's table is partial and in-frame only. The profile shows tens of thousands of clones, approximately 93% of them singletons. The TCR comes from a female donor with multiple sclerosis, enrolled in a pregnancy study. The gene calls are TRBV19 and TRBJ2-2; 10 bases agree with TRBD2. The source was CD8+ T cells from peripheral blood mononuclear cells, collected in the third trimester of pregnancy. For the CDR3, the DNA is TGTGCCAGTATCTCTAGCGGGGGTACCGGGGAGCTGTTTTTT. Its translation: CASISSGGTGELFF.